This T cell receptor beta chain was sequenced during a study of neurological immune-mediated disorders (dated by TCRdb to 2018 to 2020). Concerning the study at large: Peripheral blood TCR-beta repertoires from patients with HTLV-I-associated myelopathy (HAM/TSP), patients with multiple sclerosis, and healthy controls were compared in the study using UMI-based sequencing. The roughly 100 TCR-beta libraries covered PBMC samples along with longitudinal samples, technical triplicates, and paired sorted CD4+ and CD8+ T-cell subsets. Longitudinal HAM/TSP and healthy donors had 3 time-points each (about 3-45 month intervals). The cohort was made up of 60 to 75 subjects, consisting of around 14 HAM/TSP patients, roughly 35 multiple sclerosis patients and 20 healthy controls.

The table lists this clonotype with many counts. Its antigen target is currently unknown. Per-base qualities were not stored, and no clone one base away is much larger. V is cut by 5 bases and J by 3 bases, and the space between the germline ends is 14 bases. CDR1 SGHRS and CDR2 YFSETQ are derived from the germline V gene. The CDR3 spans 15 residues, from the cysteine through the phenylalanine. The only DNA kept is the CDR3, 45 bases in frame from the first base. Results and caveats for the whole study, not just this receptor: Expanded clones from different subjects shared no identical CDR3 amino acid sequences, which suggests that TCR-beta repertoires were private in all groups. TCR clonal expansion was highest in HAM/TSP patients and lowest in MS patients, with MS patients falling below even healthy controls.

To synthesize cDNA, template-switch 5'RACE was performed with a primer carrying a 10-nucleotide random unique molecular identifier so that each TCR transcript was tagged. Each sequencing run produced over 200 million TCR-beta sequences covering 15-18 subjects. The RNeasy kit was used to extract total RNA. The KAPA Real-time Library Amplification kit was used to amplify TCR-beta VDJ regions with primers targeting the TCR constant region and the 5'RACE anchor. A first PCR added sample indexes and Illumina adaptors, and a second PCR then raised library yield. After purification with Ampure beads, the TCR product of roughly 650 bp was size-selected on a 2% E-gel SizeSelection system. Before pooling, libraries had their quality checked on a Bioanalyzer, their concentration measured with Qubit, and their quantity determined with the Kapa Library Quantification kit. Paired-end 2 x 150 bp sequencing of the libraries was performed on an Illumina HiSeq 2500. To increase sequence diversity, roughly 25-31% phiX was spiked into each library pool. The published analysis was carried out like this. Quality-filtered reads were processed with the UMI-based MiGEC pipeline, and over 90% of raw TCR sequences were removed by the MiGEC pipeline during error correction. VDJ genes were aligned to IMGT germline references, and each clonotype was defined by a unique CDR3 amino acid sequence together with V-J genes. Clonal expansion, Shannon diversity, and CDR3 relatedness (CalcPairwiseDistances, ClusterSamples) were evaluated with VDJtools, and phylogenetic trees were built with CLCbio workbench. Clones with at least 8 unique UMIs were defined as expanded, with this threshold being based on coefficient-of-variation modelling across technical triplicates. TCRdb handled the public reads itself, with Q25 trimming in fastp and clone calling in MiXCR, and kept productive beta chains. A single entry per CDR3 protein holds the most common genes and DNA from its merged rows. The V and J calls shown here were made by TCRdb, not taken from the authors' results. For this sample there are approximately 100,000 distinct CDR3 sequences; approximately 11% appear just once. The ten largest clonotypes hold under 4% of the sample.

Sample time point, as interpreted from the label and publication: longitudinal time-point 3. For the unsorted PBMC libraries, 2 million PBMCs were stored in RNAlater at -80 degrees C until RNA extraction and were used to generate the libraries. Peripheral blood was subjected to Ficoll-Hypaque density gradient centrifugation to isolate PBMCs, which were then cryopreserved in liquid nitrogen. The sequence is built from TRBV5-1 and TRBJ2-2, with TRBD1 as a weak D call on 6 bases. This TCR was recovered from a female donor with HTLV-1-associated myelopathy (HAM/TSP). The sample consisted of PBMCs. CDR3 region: CASSPGDRDTGELFF. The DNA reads TGCGCCAGCAGTCCAGGGGATAGGGACACCGGGGAGCTGTTTTTT. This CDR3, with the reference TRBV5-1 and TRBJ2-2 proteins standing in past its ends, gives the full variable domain KAGVTQTPRYLIKTRGQQVTLSCSPISGHRSVSWYQQTPGQGLQFLFEYFSETQRNKGNFPGRFSGRQFSNSRSEMNVSTLELGDSALYLCASSPGDRDTGELFFGEGSRLTVL.